This T cell receptor (beta chain) is drawn from a study of T cell changes during pregnancy in multiple sclerosis. Using immunoSEQ multiplex PCR, the repertoire was profiled, and TCRdb retains in-frame clones only, with some absent. The sample lists 40,000 to 45,000 clones, almost 95% occurring once. Source material: peripheral blood. The origin of this receptor is a female donor with multiple sclerosis, enrolled in a pregnancy study.

CDR3 sequence reads: CSVEDSLDSRGAFF. In DNA, the CDR3 is TGCAGCGTTGAAGATTCGCTGGACTCCAGAGGGGCTTTCTTT. This chain links TRBV29-1 with TRBJ1-1; the D is unclear. The germline V gene encodes CDR1 SQVTM and CDR2 ANQGSEA. Trimming left V 0 bases short and J 11 bases short, with 19 bases between. CDR3 length: 14 amino acids.